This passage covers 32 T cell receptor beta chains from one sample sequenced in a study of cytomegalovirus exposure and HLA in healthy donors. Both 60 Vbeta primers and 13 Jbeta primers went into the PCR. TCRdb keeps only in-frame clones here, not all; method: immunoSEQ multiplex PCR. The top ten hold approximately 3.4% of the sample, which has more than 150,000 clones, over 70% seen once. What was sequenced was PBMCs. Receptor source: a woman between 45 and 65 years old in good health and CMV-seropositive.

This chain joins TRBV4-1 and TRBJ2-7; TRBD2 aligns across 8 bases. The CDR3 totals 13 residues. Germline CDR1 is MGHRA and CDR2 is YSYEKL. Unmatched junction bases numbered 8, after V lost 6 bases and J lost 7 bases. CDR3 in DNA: TGCGCCAGCAGAGGGACGGGGGGGAGGGAGCAGTACTTC. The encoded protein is CASRGTGGREQYF.

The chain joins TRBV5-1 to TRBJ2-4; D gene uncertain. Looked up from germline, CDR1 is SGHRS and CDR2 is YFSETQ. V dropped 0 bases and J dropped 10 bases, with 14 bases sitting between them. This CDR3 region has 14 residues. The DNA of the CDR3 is TGCGCCAGCAGCTTGGAAGTCGCAGGTTCTATTCAGTACTTC. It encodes CASSLEVAGSIQYF.

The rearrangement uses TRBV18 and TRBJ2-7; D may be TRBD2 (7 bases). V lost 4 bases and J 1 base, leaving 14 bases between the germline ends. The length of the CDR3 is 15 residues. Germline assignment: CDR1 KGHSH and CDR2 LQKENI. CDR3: CASSQVQGLSYEQYF. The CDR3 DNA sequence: TGTGCCAGCTCACAGGTACAGGGACTATCCTACGAGCAGTACTTC.

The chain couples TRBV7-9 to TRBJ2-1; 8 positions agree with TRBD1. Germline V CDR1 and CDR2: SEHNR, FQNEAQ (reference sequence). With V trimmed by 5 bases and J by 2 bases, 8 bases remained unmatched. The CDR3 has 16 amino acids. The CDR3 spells CASSQPWDRTYNEQFF. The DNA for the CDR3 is TGTGCCAGCAGCCAGCCCTGGGACAGGACCTACAATGAGCAGTTCTTC.

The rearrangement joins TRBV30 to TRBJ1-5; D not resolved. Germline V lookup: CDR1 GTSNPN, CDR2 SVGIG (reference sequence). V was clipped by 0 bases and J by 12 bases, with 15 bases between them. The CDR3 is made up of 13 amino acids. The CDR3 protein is CAWSVEGGVIQHF. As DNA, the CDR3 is TGTGCCTGGAGTGTAGAAGGAGGTGTTATCCAGCATTTT.

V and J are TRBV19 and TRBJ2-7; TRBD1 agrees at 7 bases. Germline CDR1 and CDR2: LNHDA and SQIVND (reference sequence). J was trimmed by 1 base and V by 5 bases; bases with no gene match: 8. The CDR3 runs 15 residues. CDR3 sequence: CASSGQAIPSYEQYF. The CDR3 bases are TGTGCCAGTAGTGGACAGGCTATCCCATCCTACGAGCAGTACTTC.

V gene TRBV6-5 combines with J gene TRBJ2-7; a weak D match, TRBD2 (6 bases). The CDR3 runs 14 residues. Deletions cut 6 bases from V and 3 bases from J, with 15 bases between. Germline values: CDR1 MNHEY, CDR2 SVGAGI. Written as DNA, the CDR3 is TGTGCCAGCAGGGGAGGACAAAAGGGCTACGAGCAGTACTTC. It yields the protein CASRGGQKGYEQYF.

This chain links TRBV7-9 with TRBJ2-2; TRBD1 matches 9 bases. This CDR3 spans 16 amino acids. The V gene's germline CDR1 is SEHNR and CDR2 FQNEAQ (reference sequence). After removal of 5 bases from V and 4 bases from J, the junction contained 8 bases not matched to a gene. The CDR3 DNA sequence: TGTGCCAGCAGCGTCCCCGGGACAGGGACCACCGGGGAGCTGTTTTTT. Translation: CASSVPGTGTTGELFF.

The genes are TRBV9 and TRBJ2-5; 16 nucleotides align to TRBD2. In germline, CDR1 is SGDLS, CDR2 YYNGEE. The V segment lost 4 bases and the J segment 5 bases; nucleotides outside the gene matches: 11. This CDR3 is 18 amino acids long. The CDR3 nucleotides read TGTGCCAGCAGCCCATCCGGGACTAGCGGGGGGGCCCGCGAGACCCAGTACTTC. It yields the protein CASSPSGTSGGARETQYF.

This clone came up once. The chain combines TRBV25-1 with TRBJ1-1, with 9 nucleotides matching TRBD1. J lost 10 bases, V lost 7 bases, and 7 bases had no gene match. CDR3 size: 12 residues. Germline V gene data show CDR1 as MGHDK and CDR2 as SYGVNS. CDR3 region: CASKDRGSGAFF. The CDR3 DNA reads TGTGCCAGCAAGGACAGGGGATCGGGAGCTTTCTTT. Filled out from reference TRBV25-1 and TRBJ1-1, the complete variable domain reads EADIYQTPRYLVIGTGKKITLECSQTMGHDKMYWYQQDPGMELHLIHYSYGVNSTEKGDLSSESTVSRIRTEHFPLTLESARPSHTSQYLCASKDRGSGAFFGQGTRLTVV.

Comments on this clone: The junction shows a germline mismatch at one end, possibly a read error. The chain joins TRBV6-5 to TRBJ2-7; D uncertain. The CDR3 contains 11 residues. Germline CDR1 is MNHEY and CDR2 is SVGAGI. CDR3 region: CASSYRLERDF. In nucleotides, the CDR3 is TGTGCCAGCAGTTACCGGCTCGAACGGGACTTC.

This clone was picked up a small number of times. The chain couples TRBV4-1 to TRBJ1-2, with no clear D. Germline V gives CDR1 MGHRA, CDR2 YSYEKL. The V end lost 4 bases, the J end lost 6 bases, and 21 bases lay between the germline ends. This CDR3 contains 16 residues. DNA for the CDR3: TGCGCCAGCAGCCGAACCAATCGGGAGGGCCTTGATGGCTACACCTTC. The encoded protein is CASSRTNREGLDGYTF.

CDR3 nucleotides: TGTGCCAGCAGCTTAGATCGGCAGGGAGGGGGCTACACCTTC. It specifies CASSLDRQGGGYTF. The chain is built from TRBV11-2 and TRBJ1-2; tentative D call: TRBD1 (5 bases). The germline V gene has CDR1 SGHAT and CDR2 FQNNGV. V gave up 0 bases and J gave up 8 bases, with 13 bases separating them. This CDR3 is built from 14 residues.

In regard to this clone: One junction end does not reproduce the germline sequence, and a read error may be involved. CDR3 nucleotides: TGTGCCAGAAGGGGAGGGGACCCCTTTAACTATGGCTACGCCTTC. Protein sequence: CARRGGDPFNYGYAF. The genes are TRBV30 and TRBJ1-2; the D gene is possibly TRBD1 (5 bases). This CDR3 is 15 amino acids long. Germline values: CDR1 GTSNPN, CDR2 SVGIG (reference sequence). The variable domain in full, with the rest retrieved from reference TRBV30 and TRBJ1-2, is SQTIHQWPATLVQPVGSPLSLECTVEGTSNPNLYWYRQAAGRGLQLLFYSVGIGQISSEVPQNLSASRPQDRQFILSSKKLLLSDSGFYLCARRGGDPFNYGYAFGSGTRLTVV.

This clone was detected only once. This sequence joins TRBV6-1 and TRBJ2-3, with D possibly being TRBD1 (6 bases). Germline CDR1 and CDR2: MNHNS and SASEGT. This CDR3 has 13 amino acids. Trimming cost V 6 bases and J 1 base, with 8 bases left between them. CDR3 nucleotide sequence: TGTGCCAGCAGCCAGGGGCGCACAGATACGCAGTATTTT. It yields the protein CASSQGRTDTQYF.

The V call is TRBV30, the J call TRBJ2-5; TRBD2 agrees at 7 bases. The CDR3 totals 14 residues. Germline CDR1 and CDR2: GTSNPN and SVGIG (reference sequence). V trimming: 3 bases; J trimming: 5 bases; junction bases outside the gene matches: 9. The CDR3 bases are TGTGCCTGGAGCGTTAAAGCGGGGATGGAGACCCAGTACTTC. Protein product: CAWSVKAGMETQYF.

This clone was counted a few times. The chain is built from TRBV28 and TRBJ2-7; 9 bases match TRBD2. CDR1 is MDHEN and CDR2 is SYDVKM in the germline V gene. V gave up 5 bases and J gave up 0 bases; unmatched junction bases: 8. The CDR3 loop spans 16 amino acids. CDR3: CASSLPGSGSSYEQYF. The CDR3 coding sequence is TGTGCCAGCAGTCTCCCCGGTAGCGGGAGCTCCTACGAGCAGTACTTC.

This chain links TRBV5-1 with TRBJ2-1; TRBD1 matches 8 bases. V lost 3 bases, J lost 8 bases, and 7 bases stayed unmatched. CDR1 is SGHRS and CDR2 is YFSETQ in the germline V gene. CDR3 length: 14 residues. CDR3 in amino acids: CASSSRTGLDEQFF. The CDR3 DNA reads TGCGCCAGCAGCTCTAGGACAGGGCTGGATGAGCAGTTCTTC. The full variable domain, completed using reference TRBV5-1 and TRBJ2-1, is KAGVTQTPRYLIKTRGQQVTLSCSPISGHRSVSWYQQTPGQGLQFLFEYFSETQRNKGNFPGRFSGRQFSNSRSEMNVSTLELGDSALYLCASSSRTGLDEQFFGPGTRLTVL.

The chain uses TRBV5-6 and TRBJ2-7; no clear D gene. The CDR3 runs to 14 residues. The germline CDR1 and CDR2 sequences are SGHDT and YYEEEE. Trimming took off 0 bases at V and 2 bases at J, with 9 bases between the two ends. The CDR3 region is CASSLGLHTYEQYF. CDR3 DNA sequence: TGTGCCAGCAGCTTGGGACTCCATACCTACGAGCAGTACTTC. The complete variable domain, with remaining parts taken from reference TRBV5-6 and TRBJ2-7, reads DAGVTQSPTHLIKTRGQQVTLRCSPKSGHDTVSWYQQALGQGPQFIFQYYEEEERQRGNFPDRFSGHQFPNYSSELNVNALLLGDSALYLCASSLGLHTYEQYFGPGTRLTVT.

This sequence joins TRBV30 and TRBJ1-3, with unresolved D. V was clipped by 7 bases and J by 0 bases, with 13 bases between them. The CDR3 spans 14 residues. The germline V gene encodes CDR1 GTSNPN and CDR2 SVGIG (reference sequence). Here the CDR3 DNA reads TGTGCCTTTAGGGAGGAACTCTCTGGAAACACCATATATTTT. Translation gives CAFREELSGNTIYF.

CDR3 bases: TGTGCCAGCTCGGACAGGGGGCAGGCTGGAAACACCATATATTTT. Encoded protein: CASSDRGQAGNTIYF. V gene TRBV7-9 combines with J gene TRBJ1-3, with 11 bases identical to TRBD1. This CDR3 spans 15 amino acids. With 8 bases clipped from V and 2 bases from J, the junction kept 5 bases outside the gene matches. In germline, CDR1 is SEHNR, CDR2 FQNEAQ (reference sequence).

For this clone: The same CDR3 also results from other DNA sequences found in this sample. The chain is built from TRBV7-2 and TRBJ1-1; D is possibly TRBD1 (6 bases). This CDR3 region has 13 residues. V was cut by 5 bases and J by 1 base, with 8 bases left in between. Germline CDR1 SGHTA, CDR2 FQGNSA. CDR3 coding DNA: TGTGCCAGCAGCCTCAGGGGGAACACTGAAGCTTTCTTT. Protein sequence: CASSLRGNTEAFF.

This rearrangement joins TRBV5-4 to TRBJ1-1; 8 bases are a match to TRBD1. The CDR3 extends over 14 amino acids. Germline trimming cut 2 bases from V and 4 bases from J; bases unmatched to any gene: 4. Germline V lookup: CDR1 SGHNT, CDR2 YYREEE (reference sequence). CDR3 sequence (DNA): TGTGCCAGCAGCTTTCCTACAGGGGGCACTGAAGCTTTCTTT. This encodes CASSFPTGGTEAFF.

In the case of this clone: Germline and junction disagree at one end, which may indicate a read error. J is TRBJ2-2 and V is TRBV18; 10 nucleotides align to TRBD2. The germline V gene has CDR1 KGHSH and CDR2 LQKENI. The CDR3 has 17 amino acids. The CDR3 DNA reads TGTGCCAGCCCACCTAGCGGGAGCCTCCAGGGGGCCGGGGAGCTGTTTTTT. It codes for CASPPSGSLQGAGELFF.

CDR3 coding DNA: TGTGCCAGCAGCTTAAGGGCAGGGAATGAGCAGTTCTTC. As protein: CASSLRAGNEQFF. The chain recombines TRBV13 with TRBJ2-1, with TRBD1 as a possible D gene (5 bases). The CDR3 extends over 13 amino acids. The V end lost 2 bases, the J end lost 7 bases, and 9 bases lay between the germline ends. Looked up from germline, CDR1 is PRHDT and CDR2 is FYEKMQ (reference sequence).

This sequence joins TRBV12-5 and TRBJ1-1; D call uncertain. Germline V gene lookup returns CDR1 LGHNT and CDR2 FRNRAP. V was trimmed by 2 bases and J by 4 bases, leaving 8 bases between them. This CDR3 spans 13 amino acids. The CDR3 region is CASGLWESTEAFF. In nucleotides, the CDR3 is TGTGCTAGTGGTTTGTGGGAGTCCACTGAAGCTTTCTTT.

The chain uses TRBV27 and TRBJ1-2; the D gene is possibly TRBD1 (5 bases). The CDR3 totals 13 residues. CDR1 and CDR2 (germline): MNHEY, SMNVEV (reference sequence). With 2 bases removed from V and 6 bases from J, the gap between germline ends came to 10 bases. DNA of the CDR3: TGTGCCAGCAGTTTAGTGCAGGGTGATGGCTACACCTTC. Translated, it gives CASSLVQGDGYTF.

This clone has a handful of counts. The CDR3 DNA reads as TGTGCCAGTAGTATAATCACCGGCTACGAGCAGTACTTC. Translating gives CASSIITGYEQYF. The chain couples TRBV19 to TRBJ2-7; no firm D call. Trimming removed 2 bases at V and 3 bases at J, with 8 bases between. The germline gives CDR1 LNHDA, CDR2 SQIVND (reference sequence). This CDR3 is 13 amino acids long.

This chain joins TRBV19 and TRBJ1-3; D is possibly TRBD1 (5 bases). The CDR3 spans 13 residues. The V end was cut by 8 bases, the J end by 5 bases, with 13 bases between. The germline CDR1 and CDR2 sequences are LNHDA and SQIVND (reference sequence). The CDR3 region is CASEAGTRNTIYF. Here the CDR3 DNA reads TGTGCCAGTGAGGCCGGGACTCGAAACACCATATATTTT.

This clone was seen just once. The CDR3 region has the DNA TGTGCCAGCAGCCTTAATCCCCACCAGGGTGATGGCTACACCTTC. Protein: CASSLNPHQGDGYTF. The V and J genes are TRBV7-2 and TRBJ1-2; maybe TRBD1 (5 bases). The CDR3 totals 15 residues. Looked up from germline, CDR1 is SGHTA and CDR2 is FQGNSA. The V end was cut by 5 bases, the J end by 6 bases, with 19 bases between.

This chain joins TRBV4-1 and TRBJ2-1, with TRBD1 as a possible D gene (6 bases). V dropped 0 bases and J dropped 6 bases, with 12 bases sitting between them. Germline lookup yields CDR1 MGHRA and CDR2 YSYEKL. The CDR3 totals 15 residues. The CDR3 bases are TGCGCCAGCAGCCAAGATCTCGACAGGTTCAATGAGCAGTTCTTC. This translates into CASSQDLDRFNEQFF.

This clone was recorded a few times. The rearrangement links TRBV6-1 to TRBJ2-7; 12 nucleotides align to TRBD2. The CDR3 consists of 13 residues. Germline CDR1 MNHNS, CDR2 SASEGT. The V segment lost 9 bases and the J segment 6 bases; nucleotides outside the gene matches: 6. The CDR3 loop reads CASRLAGVREQYF. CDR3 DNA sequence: TGTGCCAGTAGACTAGCGGGGGTTCGCGAGCAGTACTTC.